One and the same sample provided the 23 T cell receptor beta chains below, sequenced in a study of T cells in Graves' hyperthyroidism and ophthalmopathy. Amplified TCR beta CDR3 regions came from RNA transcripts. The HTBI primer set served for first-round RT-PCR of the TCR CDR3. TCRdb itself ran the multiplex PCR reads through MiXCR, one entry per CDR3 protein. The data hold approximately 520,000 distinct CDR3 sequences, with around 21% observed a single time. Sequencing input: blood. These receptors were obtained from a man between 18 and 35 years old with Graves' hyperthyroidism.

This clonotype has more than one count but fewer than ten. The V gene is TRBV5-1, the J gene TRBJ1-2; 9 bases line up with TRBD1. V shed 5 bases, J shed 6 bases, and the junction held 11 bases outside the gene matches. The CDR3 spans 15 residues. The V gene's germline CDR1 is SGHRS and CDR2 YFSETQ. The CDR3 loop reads CASSIGTGIYHGYTF. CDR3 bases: TGCGCCAGCAGTATCGGGACAGGGATTTACCATGGCTACACCTTC.

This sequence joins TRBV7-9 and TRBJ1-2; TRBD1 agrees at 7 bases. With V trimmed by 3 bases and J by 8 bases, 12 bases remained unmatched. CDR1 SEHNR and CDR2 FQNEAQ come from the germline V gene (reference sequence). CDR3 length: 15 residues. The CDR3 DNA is TGTGCCAGCAGCTTCGACGAGGGGGCGGCTTACGGCTACACCTTC. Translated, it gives CASSFDEGAAYGYTF.

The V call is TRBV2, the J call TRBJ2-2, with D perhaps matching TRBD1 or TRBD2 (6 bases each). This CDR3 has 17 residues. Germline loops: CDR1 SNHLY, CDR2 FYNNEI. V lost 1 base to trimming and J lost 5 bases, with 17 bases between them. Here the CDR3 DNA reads TGTGCCAGCAGTGAAGGGTCGGAGGGGACATATACCGGGGAGCTGTTTTTT. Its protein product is CASSEGSEGTYTGELFF.

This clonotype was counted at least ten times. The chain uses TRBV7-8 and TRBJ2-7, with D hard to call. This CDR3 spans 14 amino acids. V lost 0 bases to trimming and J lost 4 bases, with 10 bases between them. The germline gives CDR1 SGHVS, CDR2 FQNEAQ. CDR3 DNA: TGTGCCAGCAGCTTAGCGCCCCTAGAATACGAGCAGTACTTC. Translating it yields CASSLAPLEYEQYF. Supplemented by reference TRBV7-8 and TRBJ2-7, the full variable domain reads GAGVSQSPRYKVAKRGQDVALRCDPISGHVSLFWYQQALGQGPEFLTYFQNEAQLDKSGLPSDRFFAERPEGSVSTLKIQRTQQEDSAVYLCASSLAPLEYEQYFGPGTRLTVT.

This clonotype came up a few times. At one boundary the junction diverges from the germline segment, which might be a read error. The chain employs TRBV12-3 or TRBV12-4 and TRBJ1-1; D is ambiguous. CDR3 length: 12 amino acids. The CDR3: CASSWANTEACF. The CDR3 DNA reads TGTGCCAGCAGTTGGGCGAACACTGAAGCTTGCTTT.

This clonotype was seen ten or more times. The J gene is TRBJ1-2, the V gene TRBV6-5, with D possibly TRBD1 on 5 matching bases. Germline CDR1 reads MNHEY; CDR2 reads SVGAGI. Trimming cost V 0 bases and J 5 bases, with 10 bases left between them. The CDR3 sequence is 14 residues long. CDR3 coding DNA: TGTGCCAGCAGTTACTCGCAGGGACGATATGGCTACACCTTC. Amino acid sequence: CASSYSQGRYGYTF.

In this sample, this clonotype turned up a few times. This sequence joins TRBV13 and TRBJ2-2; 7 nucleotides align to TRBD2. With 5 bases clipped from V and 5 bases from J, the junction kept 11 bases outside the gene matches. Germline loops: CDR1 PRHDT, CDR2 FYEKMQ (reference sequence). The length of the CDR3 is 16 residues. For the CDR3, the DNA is TGTGCCAGCAGCCCACTTTCTAGCGGAAGTACCGGGGAGCTGTTTTTT. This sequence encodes CASSPLSSGSTGELFF. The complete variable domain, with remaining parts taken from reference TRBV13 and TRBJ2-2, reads AAGVIQSPRHLIKEKRETATLKCYPIPRHDTVYWYQQGPGQDPQFLISFYEKMQSDKGSIPDRFSAQQFSDYHSELNMSSLELGDSALYFCASSPLSSGSTGELFFGEGSRLTVL.

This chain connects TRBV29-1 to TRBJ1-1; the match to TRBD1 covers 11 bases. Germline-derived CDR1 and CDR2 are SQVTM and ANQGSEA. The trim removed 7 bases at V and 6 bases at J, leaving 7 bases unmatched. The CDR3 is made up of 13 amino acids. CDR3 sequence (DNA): TGCAGCGGAAGGACAGGGGGCGGCTCTGAAGCTTTCTTT. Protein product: CSGRTGGGSEAFF.

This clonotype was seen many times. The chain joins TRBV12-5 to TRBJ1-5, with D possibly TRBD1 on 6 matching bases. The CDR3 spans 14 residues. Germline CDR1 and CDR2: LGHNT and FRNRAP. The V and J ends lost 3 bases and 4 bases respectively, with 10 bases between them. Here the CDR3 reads CASGFGGANQPQHF. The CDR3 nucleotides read TGTGCTAGTGGTTTCGGGGGGGCTAATCAGCCCCAGCATTTT.

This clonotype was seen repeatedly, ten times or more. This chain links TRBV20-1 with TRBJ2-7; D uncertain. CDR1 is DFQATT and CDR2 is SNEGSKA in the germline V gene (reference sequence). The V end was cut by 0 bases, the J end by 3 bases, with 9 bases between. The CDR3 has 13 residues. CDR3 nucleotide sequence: TGCAGTGCTAGAGAGGTGGGTGGCTACGAGCAGTACTTC. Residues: CSAREVGGYEQYF.

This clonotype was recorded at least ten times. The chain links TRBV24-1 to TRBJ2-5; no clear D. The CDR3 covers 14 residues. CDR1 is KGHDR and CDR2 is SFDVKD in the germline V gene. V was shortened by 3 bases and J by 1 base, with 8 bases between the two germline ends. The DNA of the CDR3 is TGTGCCACCAGTGATACGCTACTCCAAGAGACCCAGTACTTC. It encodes CATSDTLLQETQYF.

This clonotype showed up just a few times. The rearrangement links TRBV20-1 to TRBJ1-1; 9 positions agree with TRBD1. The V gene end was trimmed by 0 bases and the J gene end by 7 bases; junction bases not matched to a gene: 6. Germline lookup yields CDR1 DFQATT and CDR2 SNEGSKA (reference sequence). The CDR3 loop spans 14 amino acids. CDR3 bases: TGCAGTGCTAGAGACCCACGACAGGGGGGTGAAGCTTTCTTT. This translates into CSARDPRQGGEAFF.

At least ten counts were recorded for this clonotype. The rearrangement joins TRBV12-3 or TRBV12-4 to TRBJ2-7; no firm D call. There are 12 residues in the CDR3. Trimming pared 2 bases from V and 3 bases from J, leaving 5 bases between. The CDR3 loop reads CASSLKGYEQYF. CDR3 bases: TGTGCCAGCAGTTTAAAAGGCTACGAGCAGTACTTC.

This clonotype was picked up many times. The CDR3 protein is CASSPGGSTYYEQYF. Written as DNA, the CDR3 is TGTGCCAGCAGTCCGGGCGGTTCCACTTACTACGAGCAGTACTTC. The chain has TRBV6-1 and TRBJ2-7, with D hard to call. Between the trimmed V and J ends, which lost 5 bases and 3 bases, there was a span of 17 bases. The CDR3 totals 15 residues. Per the germline V gene, CDR1 is MNHNS and CDR2 is SASEGT.

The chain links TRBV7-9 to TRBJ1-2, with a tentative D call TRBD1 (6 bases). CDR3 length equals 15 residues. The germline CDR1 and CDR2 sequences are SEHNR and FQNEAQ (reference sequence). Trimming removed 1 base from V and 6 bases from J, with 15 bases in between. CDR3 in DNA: TGTGCCAGCAGCTTAGATCGGGGGCGCGAGAATGGCTACACCTTC. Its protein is CASSLDRGRENGYTF.

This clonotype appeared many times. DNA of the CDR3: TGTGCCAGCAACGACGGATCACCCCTCCACTTT. Its protein is CASNDGSPLHF. The chain recombines TRBV28 with TRBJ1-6; D gene unclear. This CDR3 is built from 11 residues. The germline V gene encodes CDR1 MDHEN and CDR2 SYDVKM. V gave up 7 bases and J gave up 10 bases, with 8 bases separating them.

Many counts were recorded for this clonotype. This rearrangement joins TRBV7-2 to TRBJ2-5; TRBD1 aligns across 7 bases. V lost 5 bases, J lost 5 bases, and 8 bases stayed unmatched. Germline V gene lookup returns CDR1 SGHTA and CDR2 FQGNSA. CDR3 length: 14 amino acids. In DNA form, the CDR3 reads TGTGCCAGCAGCCAGTACAGGGGAAGCGAGACCCAGTACTTC. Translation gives CASSQYRGSETQYF.

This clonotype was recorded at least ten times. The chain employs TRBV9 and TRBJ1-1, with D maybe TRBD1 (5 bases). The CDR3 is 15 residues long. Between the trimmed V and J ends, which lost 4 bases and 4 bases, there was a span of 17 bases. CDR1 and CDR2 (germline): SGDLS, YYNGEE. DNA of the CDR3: TGTGCCAGCAGCCCCCGGGGGGGAGGTACCACTGAAGCTTTCTTT. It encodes CASSPRGGGTTEAFF.

The CDR3 region is CASSPRGTGGWGSNQPQHF. The DNA for the CDR3 is TGTGCCAGCAGCCCCCGGGGGACAGGGGGCTGGGGCAGCAATCAGCCCCAGCATTTT. This rearrangement joins TRBV27 to TRBJ1-5; 12 bases map to TRBD1. V was clipped by 6 bases and J by 1 base; unmatched bases: 13. CDR1 is MNHEY and CDR2 is SMNVEV in the germline V gene (reference sequence). The CDR3 loop spans 19 amino acids.

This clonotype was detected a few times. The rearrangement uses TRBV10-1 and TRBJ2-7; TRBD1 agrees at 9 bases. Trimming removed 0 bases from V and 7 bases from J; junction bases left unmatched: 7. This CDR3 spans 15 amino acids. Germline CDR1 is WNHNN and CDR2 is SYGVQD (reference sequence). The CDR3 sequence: CASSESKGQGPEQYF. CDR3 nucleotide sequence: TGCGCCAGCAGTGAGTCCAAGGGACAGGGCCCAGAGCAGTACTTC.

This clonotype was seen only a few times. The CDR3 loop reads CASSLSYRGSYTF. The CDR3 bases are TGTGCCAGCAGTTTATCATACAGGGGAAGCTACACCTTC. This chain links TRBV28 with TRBJ1-2; 7 bases are a match to TRBD1. Germline CDR1 is MDHEN and CDR2 is SYDVKM. Unmatched junction bases numbered 5, after V lost 1 base and J lost 9 bases. This CDR3 comprises 13 residues.

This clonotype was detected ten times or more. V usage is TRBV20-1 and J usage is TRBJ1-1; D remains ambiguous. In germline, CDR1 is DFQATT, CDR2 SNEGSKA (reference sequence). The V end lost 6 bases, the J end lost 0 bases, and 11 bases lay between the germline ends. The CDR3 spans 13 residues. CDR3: CSAPAAVNTEAFF. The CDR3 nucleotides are TGCAGTGCCCCTGCGGCGGTGAACACTGAAGCTTTCTTT.

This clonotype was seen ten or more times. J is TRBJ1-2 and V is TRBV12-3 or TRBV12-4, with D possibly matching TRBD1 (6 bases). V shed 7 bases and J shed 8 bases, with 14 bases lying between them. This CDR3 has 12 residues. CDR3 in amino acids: CASTSGAYGYTF. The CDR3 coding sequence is TGTGCCAGCACTTCAGGGGCGTACGGCTACACCTTC.